This T cell receptor (beta chain) was sequenced during a study of graft-versus-host responses after intestinal transplantation. Sequencing was performed with immunoSEQ multiplex PCR; in TCRdb, only in-frame clones are kept and a portion is missing. The sample has fewer than 95,000 clones, more than 85% seen once. Overall study findings and caveats: Early after transplant, HvG declines were associated with peak levels of circulating GvH clones. Some GvH clones were seen earlier in gut or blood, suggesting intestinal origin. Within allografts, high graft-versus-host to host-versus-graft clonal ratios were seen among patients with graft-donor T cell macrochimerism.

With regard to this clone: Its antigen is as yet unknown.

The source is a human donor who received an intestinal transplant. The source material was unstimulated CD8+ T cells sorted from spleen or lymph node cells, sampled before intestinal transplant.

The CDR3 region has the DNA TGCGCCAGCAGCTTGACAGGACAGAACACTGAAGCTTTCTTT. Amino acids: CASSLTGQNTEAFF. The V call is TRBV5-1, the J call TRBJ1-1; D possibly corresponds to TRBD1 (5 bases). The CDR3 has 14 residues. Trimming removed 1 base at V and 1 base at J, with 8 bases between. Germline-derived CDR1 and CDR2 are SGHRS and YFSETQ.